This TCR beta chain emerged from a study of T cell changes during pregnancy in multiple sclerosis. Measured with immunoSEQ multiplex PCR; TCRdb has only the in-frame clones, and not every one. The data contain some 21,000 clones, about 91% of them singletons. The junction had 8 bases not matched to a gene; V was cut back by 5 bases and J by 3 bases. The CDR3 is 16 amino acids. CDR1 is SGHAT, CDR2 FQNNGV, per germline. This TCR came from a female donor with multiple sclerosis, enrolled in a pregnancy study. The chain has TRBV11-2 and TRBJ2-2; 8 bases agree with TRBD2. Specimen: CD4+ T cells from peripheral blood mononuclear cells, collected in the third trimester of pregnancy. The CDR3 region has the DNA TGTGCCAGCAGCCCGGCCGGGGGGGACCACACCGGGGAGCTGTTTTTT. Translation gives CASSPAGGDHTGELFF.